These T cell receptor beta chains were read from a single sample in a study of cytomegalovirus exposure and HLA in healthy donors. The assay was immunoSEQ multiplex PCR, and TCRdb's table has in-frame clones only and misses some. The sample lists more than 150,000 clones; about 90% were seen once. The sample comprised PBMCs. These receptor sequences come from a girl younger than two in good health and CMV-seronegative. Both conserved end residues are part of each CDR3. The D gene is left open where the match is weak. Part of the rows lack a size; the others show once, few, many or a class for expanded clones.

D gene: TRBD1
clone size: -
CDR3 length: 14
J gene: TRBJ2-7
V gene: TRBV30
CDR3 protein: CAWRINRGPYEQYF
CDR3 DNA: TGTGCCTGGAGGATCAACAGGGGCCCCTACGAGCAGTACTTC

D gene: -
clone size: -
CDR3 length: 14
J gene: TRBJ1-1
V gene: TRBV15
CDR3 protein: CATSRAGVNTEAFF
CDR3 DNA: TGTGCCACCAGCAGAGCGGGGGTGAACACTGAAGCTTTCTTT

D gene: TRBD1
clone size: -
CDR3 length: 14
J gene: TRBJ1-4
V gene: TRBV5-6
CDR3 protein: CASSLGQGLEKLFF
CDR3 DNA: TGTGCCAGCAGCTTAGGACAGGGTCTTGAAAAACTGTTTTTT

D gene: -
clone size: -
CDR3 length: 11
J gene: TRBJ2-1
V gene: TRBV5-6
CDR3 protein: CASSLSQRQFF
CDR3 DNA: TGTGCCAGCAGCTTGTCCCAGCGGCAGTTCTTC

D gene: TRBD1
clone size: -
CDR3 length: 13
J gene: TRBJ1-1
V gene: TRBV30
CDR3 protein: CAWVGQGNTEAFF
CDR3 DNA: TGTGCCTGGGTCGGACAGGGCAACACTGAAGCTTTCTTT

D gene: -
clone size: once
CDR3 length: 14
J gene: TRBJ2-7
V gene: TRBV6-1
CDR3 protein: CASSVRGLVYEQYF
CDR3 DNA: TGTGCCAGCAGTGTCCGGGGTCTAGTCTACGAGCAGTACTTC

D gene: TRBD1
clone size: -
CDR3 length: 16
J gene: TRBJ2-2
V gene: TRBV30
CDR3 protein: CAWSKGTGGAGGELFF
CDR3 DNA: TGTGCCTGGAGTAAAGGGACAGGGGGCGCAGGCGGGGAGCTGTTTTTT

D gene: -
clone size: -
CDR3 length: 11
J gene: TRBJ1-1
V gene: TRBV6-6
CDR3 protein: CASSYRGSAFF
CDR3 DNA: TGTGCCAGCAGTTACAGGGGCTCGGCTTTCTTT

D gene: TRBD2
clone size: -
CDR3 length: 17
J gene: TRBJ2-3
V gene: TRBV27
CDR3 protein: CASSLVRYAGEADTQYF
CDR3 DNA: TGTGCCAGCAGTTTAGTGCGTTACGCGGGGGAGGCAGATACGCAGTATTTT

D gene: -
clone size: -
CDR3 length: 14
J gene: TRBJ2-4
V gene: TRBV9
CDR3 protein: CASSVNPGGDIQYF
CDR3 DNA: TGTGCCAGCAGCGTAAACCCCGGAGGGGACATTCAGTACTTC

D gene: -
clone size: -
CDR3 length: 16
J gene: TRBJ2-4
V gene: TRBV21-1
CDR3 protein: CASSKEQGLAKNIQYF
CDR3 DNA: TGTGCCAGCAGCAAAGAACAGGGCCTAGCCAAAAACATTCAGTACTTC